These 32 T cell receptor beta chains originate from one sample sequenced in a study of T cell repertoires in cytomegalovirus infection. MiXCR, applied by TCRdb to the reads, yields one record per CDR3 protein. The sample records approximately 110,000 distinct CDR3 sequences, around 32% being singletons. No antigen has been identified for these receptors. The sequencing used CD8+ T cells from cultured PBMCs, collected from culture after CMV antigen stimulation. All receptors come from a human donor in good health (CMV status not recorded). Some clones in this sample may be carry-over from other donors' samples.

A note on this clonotype: The germline gene is not matched at one end of the junction; a read error may be the cause. The chain joins TRBV7-9 to TRBJ1-5; D perhaps matches TRBD1 (5 bases). There are 12 residues in the CDR3. CDR1 is SEHNR and CDR2 is FQNEAQ in the germline V gene (reference sequence). CDR3 DNA: TGCGCCAGCAGCTTTCAGGGTCAGCCCCAGCATTTT. Its translation is CASSFQGQPQHF.

With respect to this clonotype: Possible read error: a much larger clone is one base away. For the CDR3, the DNA is TGTGCCAGCAGACACCCCTCCGACAATGGAAACACCATATATTTT. It specifies CASRHPSDNGNTIYF. This sequence joins TRBV7-9 and TRBJ1-3, with no clear D. The CDR3 is 15 amino acids. The V end lost 6 bases, the J end lost 3 bases, and 15 bases lay between the germline ends. Germline CDR1 SEHNR, CDR2 FQNEAQ (reference sequence).

This chain links TRBV6-1 with TRBJ2-5; 9 positions match TRBD2. V was pared by 5 bases and J by 3 bases, with 16 bases of the junction left unmatched. CDR1 and CDR2 (germline): MNHNS, SASEGT. The CDR3 contains 18 residues. In DNA form, the CDR3 reads TGTGCCAGCAGTCCCTGGGGAGCGGGGGGCCGGATAGAAGAGACCCAGTACTTC. Amino acids: CASSPWGAGGRIEETQYF.

This clonotype was recorded a few times. In DNA, the CDR3 is TGCAGTGCTAGAGATCCAACAGCACTTCGCACAGATACGCAGTATTTT. It specifies CSARDPTALRTDTQYF. The chain links TRBV20-1 to TRBJ2-3; D unresolved. The CDR3 totals 16 residues. Germline V gives CDR1 DFQATT, CDR2 SNEGSKA (reference sequence). The V gene lost 0 bases and the J gene lost 1 base, with 14 bases spanning the gap.

The rearrangement joins TRBV28 to TRBJ2-7, with D unclear. V dropped 5 bases and J dropped 4 bases, with 9 bases sitting between them. The germline CDR1 and CDR2 sequences are MDHEN and SYDVKM. The length of the CDR3 is 12 residues. CDR3 residues: CASSPIGYEQYF. The CDR3 DNA sequence: TGTGCCAGCAGTCCCATCGGGTACGAGCAGTACTTC.

J is TRBJ1-1 and V is TRBV6-6; a possible D gene is TRBD1 (6 bases). Per the germline V gene, CDR1 is MNHNY and CDR2 is SVGAGI (reference sequence). The CDR3 is 15 amino acids. Trimming stripped 1 base from V and 1 base from J, with 10 bases between. The CDR3 DNA reads as TGTGCCAGCAGTTACTTGGGACATCCGAACACTGAAGCTTTCTTT. Its translation is CASSYLGHPNTEAFF.

This clonotype was detected only a few times. The rearrangement links TRBV5-1 to TRBJ2-1; 7 positions match TRBD2. Germline-derived CDR1 and CDR2 are SGHRS and YFSETQ. This CDR3 spans 14 amino acids. V lost 3 bases, J lost 7 bases, and 7 bases stayed unmatched. DNA of the CDR3: TGCGCCAGCAGCTCAGGACTAGGAGATAATGAGCAGTTCTTC. Residues: CASSSGLGDNEQFF.

The sample holds a few counts of this clonotype. The gene calls are TRBV6-5 and TRBJ2-1, with 7 bases lining up with TRBD2. Trimming removed 6 bases from V and 4 bases from J; junction bases left unmatched: 9. Germline-derived CDR1 and CDR2 are MNHEY and SVGAGI. The CDR3 loop spans 15 amino acids. The CDR3 reads CASSESGDRYNEQFF. The CDR3 nucleotides are TGTGCCAGCAGCGAGAGCGGGGACCGTTACAATGAGCAGTTCTTC.

The rearrangement joins TRBV7-9 to TRBJ2-7; 7 bases match TRBD1. The CDR3 loop spans 15 amino acids. The junction had 9 bases not matched to a gene; V was cut back by 4 bases and J by 3 bases. Germline lookup yields CDR1 SEHNR and CDR2 FQNEAQ (reference sequence). This CDR3 reads CASSSGTDQNYEQYF. The CDR3 bases are TGTGCCAGCAGCTCCGGGACAGATCAGAACTACGAGCAGTACTTC.

The chain couples TRBV7-3 to TRBJ1-2, with 10 bases lining up with TRBD1. The V gene end was trimmed by 4 bases and the J gene end by 7 bases; junction bases not matched to a gene: 9. Per germline, CDR1 SGHTA and CDR2 FQGTGA. The CDR3 totals 15 residues. The CDR3 coding sequence is TGTGCCAGCAGCTCCCGGGACAGGGGAGTAGGTGGCTACACCTTC. It specifies CASSSRDRGVGGYTF.

This rearrangement joins TRBV7-2 to TRBJ1-6; 8 bases fit TRBD1. The trim removed 6 bases at V and 3 bases at J, leaving 10 bases unmatched. Looked up from germline, CDR1 is SGHTA and CDR2 is FQGNSA. CDR3 length equals 17 residues. CDR3 DNA: TGTGCCAGCAGACAGGGACAGGCTACGGTCTATAATTCACCCCTCCACTTT. It encodes CASRQGQATVYNSPLHF.

The rearrangement links TRBV20-1 to TRBJ1-2, with D maybe TRBD1 (6 bases). Deletions cut 5 bases from V and 4 bases from J, with 14 bases between. From germline, CDR1 is DFQATT and CDR2 SNEGSKA (reference sequence). The CDR3 runs 13 residues. CDR3 bases: TGCAGTGCTGGAGCAGGGGTGGTCTATGGCTACACCTTC. It codes for CSAGAGVVYGYTF.

This clonotype came up a few times. The V gene is TRBV4-1, the J gene TRBJ1-2; TRBD1 matches 7 bases. The junction had 10 bases not matched to a gene; V was cut back by 0 bases and J by 0 bases. CDR3 length: 18 residues. Per germline, CDR1 MGHRA and CDR2 YSYEKL. The CDR3 DNA sequence: TGCGCCAGCAGCCAAGAAGCCCAGGGGGGACCTTCTAACTATGGCTACACCTTC. It codes for CASSQEAQGGPSNYGYTF.

DNA for the CDR3: TGTGCCAGCAGTTACGACCAGAGCTCCTACAATGAGCAGTTCTTC. Protein sequence: CASSYDQSSYNEQFF. The chain links TRBV6-5 to TRBJ2-1; D gene ambiguous. CDR1 and CDR2 from the germline V gene are MNHEY and SVGAGI. The CDR3 spans 15 residues. Trimming pared 2 bases from V and 0 bases from J, leaving 8 bases between.

This clonotype was recorded many times. The chain couples TRBV12-3 or TRBV12-4 to TRBJ2-7, with D possibly being TRBD1 (7 bases). Deletions cut 1 base from V and 6 bases from J, with 10 bases between. The CDR3 totals 13 residues. CDR3 DNA: TGTGCCAGCAGTTTAGGCCAGGGGGGCGAGCAGTACTTC. Translating gives CASSLGQGGEQYF.

The V call is TRBV2, the J call TRBJ2-7; a possible D gene is TRBD1 (5 bases). Germline V gives CDR1 SNHLY, CDR2 FYNNEI. The CDR3 runs 14 residues. Trimming pared 8 bases from V and 2 bases from J, leaving 16 bases between. The CDR3 region has the DNA TGTGCCAGCTCCAAAGGCATACAGGCCTACGAGCAGTACTTC. It is translated as CASSKGIQAYEQYF.

The rearrangement uses TRBV4-3 and TRBJ1-1; TRBD1 might be the D (5 bases). Trimming left V 4 bases short and J 3 bases short, with 15 bases between. This CDR3 spans 15 amino acids. CDR1 is LGHNA and CDR2 is YSLEER in the germline V gene. In DNA, the CDR3 is TGCGCCAGCAGCCCTGACAGCGGGCGGGACACTGAAGCTTTCTTT. Its translation: CASSPDSGRDTEAFF.

This clonotype has only a few counts. The V gene is TRBV12-3 or TRBV12-4, the J gene TRBJ1-4; a possible D gene is TRBD1 (6 bases). The CDR3 sequence is 19 residues long. Trimming cost V 8 bases and J 0 bases, with 25 bases left between them. For the CDR3, the DNA is TGTGCCAGCGGATTTTGGTCGGGGGGACAAACTCCAACTAATGAAAAACTGTTTTTT. Protein: CASGFWSGGQTPTNEKLFF.

This clonotype was seen ten or more times. The CDR3 coding sequence is TGTGCCAGCAGCTTTGGAGGGAACACTGAAGCTTTCTTT. Translated: CASSFGGNTEAFF. The chain recombines TRBV5-4 with TRBJ1-1; D gene ambiguous. The CDR3 is made up of 13 amino acids. V was shortened by 2 bases and J by 1 base, with 6 bases between the two germline ends. Looked up from germline, CDR1 is SGHNT and CDR2 is YYREEE (reference sequence).

The J gene is TRBJ1-1, the V gene TRBV5-6, with a possible D match to TRBD1 (6 bases). The CDR3 has 12 residues. Germline CDR1 is SGHDT and CDR2 is YYEEEE. V lost 1 base, J lost 5 bases, and 6 bases lay in between. The CDR3: CASSLTGTEAFF. DNA for the CDR3: TGTGCCAGCAGCTTGACAGGGACTGAAGCTTTCTTT.

The rearrangement uses TRBV7-8 and TRBJ1-1; 8 bases match TRBD1. This CDR3 spans 17 amino acids. Germline assignment: CDR1 SGHVS and CDR2 FQNEAQ. Trimming at V came to 4 bases and at J to 1 base, leaving 11 bases not matched to a gene. CDR3: CASSSNKPGTGNTEAFF. The CDR3, as DNA: TGTGCCAGCAGCTCAAATAAACCCGGGACAGGGAACACTGAAGCTTTCTTT.

The chain combines TRBV27 with TRBJ1-1; D is perhaps TRBD1 (5 bases). Trimming removed 5 bases at V and 6 bases at J, with 13 bases between. This CDR3 has 13 amino acids. Looked up from germline, CDR1 is MNHEY and CDR2 is SMNVEV (reference sequence). The CDR3 protein is CASSPGGYPEAFF. The DNA for the CDR3 is TGTGCCAGCAGTCCCGGGGGGTATCCTGAAGCTTTCTTT.

The chain combines TRBV7-9 with TRBJ1-2; a weak D match, TRBD1 (5 bases). The CDR3 totals 14 residues. Trimming cost V 1 base and J 4 bases, with 10 bases left between them. Germline V CDR1 and CDR2: SEHNR, FQNEAQ (reference sequence). The CDR3 protein is CASSLDRKTYGYTF. For the CDR3, the DNA is TGTGCCAGCAGCTTAGACAGGAAAACCTATGGCTACACCTTC.

This clonotype was counted at least ten times. The chain joins TRBV2 to TRBJ1-3; 7 bases agree with TRBD1. The CDR3 covers 16 residues. The trim removed 4 bases at V and 4 bases at J, leaving 10 bases unmatched. In germline, CDR1 is SNHLY, CDR2 FYNNEI. CDR3 amino acids: CASSGEGQPAGNTIYF. In nucleotides, the CDR3 is TGTGCCAGCAGTGGAGAGGGACAGCCCGCCGGAAACACCATATATTTT.

The chain carries TRBV6-2 or TRBV6-3 and TRBJ1-4; no clear D gene. Germline values: CDR1 MNHEY, CDR2 SVGEGT. V lost 2 bases and J 6 bases, leaving 19 bases between the germline ends. CDR3 size: 17 residues. As DNA, the CDR3 is TGTGCCAGCAGTTACGGCGGCGATACTTCCCCGTATGAAAAACTGTTTTTT. Translating gives CASSYGGDTSPYEKLFF.

This sequence joins TRBV7-9 and TRBJ1-2, with 7 bases aligning to TRBD1. The CDR3 totals 15 residues. J lost 0 bases, V lost 5 bases, and 6 bases had no gene match. Germline-derived CDR1 and CDR2 are SEHNR and FQNEAQ (reference sequence). CDR3 region: CASSPPTGTNYGYTF. CDR3 nucleotide sequence: TGTGCCAGCAGCCCACCGACAGGGACTAACTATGGCTACACCTTC.

The chain joins TRBV29-1 to TRBJ1-1, with 8 positions matching TRBD1. V was pared by 0 bases and J by 6 bases, with 3 bases of the junction left unmatched. The length of the CDR3 is 13 residues. Germline assignment: CDR1 SQVTM and CDR2 ANQGSEA. Here the CDR3 reads CSVEDRRGPEAFF. The CDR3 nucleotides are TGCAGCGTTGAAGATCGCAGGGGGCCTGAAGCTTTCTTT.

This clonotype has more than one count but fewer than ten. The chain couples TRBV7-6 to TRBJ2-3; TRBD2 aligns across 8 bases. CDR3 size: 16 residues. The junction had 8 bases not matched to a gene; V was cut back by 1 base and J by 5 bases. The germline V gene has CDR1 SGHVS and CDR2 FNYEAQ. The DNA of the CDR3 is TGTGCCAGCAGCTTAGTAAGCGGGGGCATCGTAGATACGCAGTATTTT. It codes for CASSLVSGGIVDTQYF. Full variable domain (remainder filled in from reference TRBV7-6 and TRBJ2-3): GAGVSQSPRYKVTKRGQDVALRCDPISGHVSLYWYRQALGQGPEFLTYFNYEAQQDKSGLPNDRFSAERPEGSISTLTIQRTEQRDSAMYRCASSLVSGGIVDTQYFGPGTRLTVL.

This sequence joins TRBV12-3 or TRBV12-4 and TRBJ1-1, with D unclear. The CDR3 totals 14 residues. The V gene lost 6 bases and the J gene lost 1 base, with 12 bases spanning the gap. The DNA for the CDR3 is TGTGCCAGCAGCAAAGGGTGGGGGAACACTGAAGCTTTCTTT. Translation gives CASSKGWGNTEAFF.

The chain recombines TRBV7-6 with TRBJ2-6; no clear D. Deletions cut 5 bases from V and 1 base from J, with 9 bases between. CDR1 is SGHVS and CDR2 is FNYEAQ in the germline V gene. This CDR3 spans 15 amino acids. The CDR3 loop reads CASSPDGSGANVLTF. DNA of the CDR3: TGTGCCAGCAGCCCAGACGGTTCTGGGGCCAACGTCCTGACTTTC.

This clonotype was observed a handful of times. This chain connects TRBV6-2 or TRBV6-3 to TRBJ2-1, with 8 bases lining up with TRBD2. V was pared by 1 base and J by 5 bases, with 10 bases of the junction left unmatched. From germline, CDR1 is MNHEY and CDR2 SVGEGT. There are 17 residues in the CDR3. The CDR3 sequence: CASSYWSFSGADNEQFF. The CDR3, as DNA: TGTGCCAGCAGTTACTGGTCGTTTAGCGGGGCTGACAATGAGCAGTTCTTC.

J is TRBJ2-7 and V is TRBV2; 9 bases fit TRBD1. V shed 8 bases, J shed 5 bases, and the junction held 10 bases outside the gene matches. The CDR3 is 14 residues long. CDR1 is SNHLY and CDR2 is FYNNEI in the germline V gene. CDR3 sequence reads: CASGGQGRRNEQYF. For the CDR3, the DNA is TGTGCCAGCGGAGGACAGGGGAGAAGGAACGAGCAGTACTTC.